The entry below describes one TCR beta chain. Its antigen is unidentified. As defined, naive CD8 cells were CD45RO-negative and positively selected for CCR7, with terminally differentiated effector memory CD45RA+ cells excluded. This table comes from immunoSEQ multiplex PCR, and its TCRdb copy is limited to in-frame clones, with some not included. The table shows roughly 590,000 clones, with 95% to 96% occurring only once. This sample is part of a study of shared clonotypes between healthy human individuals. Notes on the study in general: It was the non-shared clonotypes that had lower generation probabilities than clonotypes shared by all four donors. Large depth notwithstanding, sorted-subset sequencing proved incomplete by rarefaction. Among donors, the sharing of clonotypes was expected to be influenced by sequencing depth. It was observed that 5% to 6.5% of naive CD4 clonotypes were shared across a few donors.

CDR1 is SGHNT and CDR2 is YENEEA in the germline V gene. V lost 0 bases and J lost 5, with 16 bases in between. CDR3 size: 17 residues. The sample taken for sequencing was naive CD8+ T cells sorted from blood. The V call is TRBV11-3, the J call TRBJ2-2, with TRBD2 as a possible D gene (5 bases). This TCR was sampled from a young woman in good health. CDR3: CASSLEYGNGRTGELFF. CDR3 bases: TGTGCCAGCAGCTTAGAGTACGGGAATGGCCGGACCGGGGAGCTGTTTTTT.